Sequencing of this T cell receptor beta chain was carried out in a study of blood T cell repertoires in COVID-19. This table comes from immunoSEQ multiplex PCR, and its TCRdb copy is limited to in-frame clones, with some not included. The sample comprises some 390,000 clones, approximately 86% of which are singletons, and about 3% rests with the top ten. CDR1 and CDR2 from the germline V gene are SQVTM and ANQGSEA. This CDR3 comprises 15 residues. The V segment lost 6 bases and the J segment 1 base; nucleotides outside the gene matches: 7. This receptor was identified in a human donor in a cohort sampled during active COVID-19. The sample taken for sequencing was peripheral blood. The V gene is TRBV29-1, the J gene TRBJ1-5; TRBD1 matches at 9 bases. CDR3 residues: CSVGGGTGSNQPQHF. Written as DNA, the CDR3 is TGCAGCGTCGGTGGGGGGACAGGGAGCAATCAGCCCCAGCATTTT.